These 22 T cell receptor beta chains share one sample of origin, sequenced in a study of blood T cell repertoires in COVID-19 (dated by TCRdb to 2020 to 2022). Library preparation employed the immunoSEQ multiplex PCR assay. TCRdb carries this immuneACCESS record with in-frame sequences only. Its versions omit some clonotypes, under half of them owing to an unresolved V gene in the studies checked, with the rest unexplained. This sample gives tens of thousands of clones in total; around 80% of them show up just once. The ten largest clones capture 8.2% of the sample. The sample comprised peripheral blood. All receptors derive from a woman older than 75 with acute or convalescent COVID-19.

The chain employs TRBV3-1 (or the pseudogene TRBV3-2) and TRBJ1-2; D is uncertain. CDR1 is LGHDT, CDR2 YNNKEL, per germline (reference sequence). The CDR3 runs 12 residues. V was shortened by 3 bases and J by 2 bases, with 4 bases between the two germline ends. The DNA for the CDR3 is TGTGCCAGCAGCCAGTTAAACTATGGCTACACCTTC. As protein: CASSQLNYGYTF.

This clone showed up just a few times. The chain recombines TRBV5-1 with TRBJ1-4, with D perhaps TRBD1 (6 bases). V was cut by 0 bases and J by 12 bases, with 9 bases left in between. CDR3 length equals 12 residues. CDR1 and CDR2 (germline): SGHRS, YFSETQ. CDR3 sequence: CASSLVGAELFF. In DNA, the CDR3 is TGCGCCAGCAGCTTGGTGGGGGCGGAACTGTTTTTT. Combining the CDR3 with reference TRBV5-1 and TRBJ1-4 gives the whole variable domain KAGVTQTPRYLIKTRGQQVTLSCSPISGHRSVSWYQQTPGQGLQFLFEYFSETQRNKGNFPGRFSGRQFSNSRSEMNVSTLELGDSALYLCASSLVGAELFFGSGTQLSVL.

The table lists this clone with a count of one. This chain uses TRBV3-1 (or the pseudogene TRBV3-2) with TRBJ2-3; possible D gene TRBD2, 6 bases. V lost 0 bases, J lost 7 bases, and 14 bases lay in between. The length of the CDR3 is 15 residues. Germline CDR1 and CDR2: LGHDT and YNNKEL (reference sequence). This chain's CDR3 is CASSQDLRGVNTQYF. CDR3 coding DNA: TGTGCCAGCAGCCAAGATCTTCGCGGGGTTAATACGCAGTATTTT.

The chain carries TRBV5-1 and TRBJ1-1; D might be TRBD1 (5 bases). The V and J ends lost 0 bases and 0 bases respectively, with 9 bases between them. CDR3 size: 15 residues. The germline gives CDR1 SGHRS, CDR2 YFSETQ. CDR3 coding DNA: TGCGCCAGCAGCTTGGTAGACAGCATGAACACTGAAGCTTTCTTT. Encoded protein: CASSLVDSMNTEAFF.

The chain carries TRBV5-1 and TRBJ2-5, with TRBD1 matching 8 bases. CDR1 SGHRS and CDR2 YFSETQ come from the germline V gene. V lost 4 bases and J lost 3; bases outside the gene matches: 5. The CDR3 covers 14 residues. The CDR3 protein is CASSPKTGEETQYF. The CDR3 DNA reads as TGCGCCAGCAGCCCCAAGACAGGGGAAGAGACCCAGTACTTC.

This chain links TRBV12-3 or TRBV12-4 with TRBJ2-7; D is unclear. Trimming removed 2 bases at V and 2 bases at J, with 7 bases between. The length of the CDR3 is 13 residues. The CDR3 region is CASSLHRTYEQYF. The CDR3 DNA sequence: TGTGCCAGCAGTTTACACAGAACCTACGAGCAGTACTTC.

V usage is TRBV7-6 and J usage is TRBJ2-7, with D uncertain. The CDR3 sequence is 13 residues long. V was shortened by 0 bases and J by 2 bases, with 5 bases between the two germline ends. The germline V gene encodes CDR1 SGHVS and CDR2 FNYEAQ. The chain's CDR3 is CASSLAQTYEQYF. In nucleotides, the CDR3 is TGTGCCAGCAGCTTAGCACAGACCTACGAGCAGTACTTC.

The chain carries TRBV2 and TRBJ1-5, with D possibly matching TRBD1 (6 bases). CDR1 and CDR2 from the germline V gene are SNHLY and FYNNEI. Trimming shortened V by 6 bases and J by 2 bases, and 11 bases separated the two germline ends. There are 14 residues in the CDR3. CDR3 protein: CASSSQGGNQPQHF. The CDR3, as DNA: TGTGCCAGCAGCTCACAGGGAGGCAATCAGCCCCAGCATTTT.

This clone was seen at least ten times. The chain links TRBV6-5 to TRBJ1-1, with 7 bases lining up with TRBD1. The length of the CDR3 is 14 residues. Unmatched junction bases numbered 10, after V lost 8 bases and J lost 4 bases. Looked up from germline, CDR1 is MNHEY and CDR2 is SVGAGI. The CDR3 protein is CASAEGAGGTEAFF. CDR3 nucleotides: TGTGCCAGCGCAGAGGGGGCTGGGGGCACTGAAGCTTTCTTT.

This chain uses TRBV18 with TRBJ1-5; no firm D call. Trimming removed 8 bases at V and 4 bases at J, with 15 bases between. The CDR3 is 14 amino acids. Germline V gene sequence: CDR1 KGHSH, CDR2 LQKENI. CDR3 in DNA: TGTGCCAGCCAAGAGTCGGGGTCGAATCAGCCCCAGCATTTT. As protein: CASQESGSNQPQHF.

This clone is labeled as medium-sized. The chain links TRBV7-8 to TRBJ2-7, with 8 bases that match TRBD1. This CDR3 is built from 13 residues. Germline CDR1 is SGHVS and CDR2 is FQNEAQ. The junction had 6 bases not matched to a gene; V was cut back by 8 bases and J by 3 bases. As DNA, the CDR3 is TGTGCCAGCCGGGGGACAGGCATCTACGAGCAGTACTTC. Protein sequence: CASRGTGIYEQYF.

This clone showed up just once. The rearrangement links TRBV11-2 to TRBJ1-5; no firm D call. The CDR3 runs 14 residues. Germline V lookup: CDR1 SGHAT, CDR2 FQNNGV. The V end was cut by 5 bases, the J end by 4 bases, with 12 bases between. This CDR3 is CASSPSQLNQPQHF. The DNA of the CDR3 is TGTGCCAGCAGCCCTAGCCAGCTAAATCAGCCCCAGCATTTT.

The rearrangement links TRBV6-4 to TRBJ2-3; perhaps TRBD2 as D (5 bases). The V end was cut by 2 bases, the J end by 2 bases, with 5 bases between. The CDR3 runs 13 residues. Germline lookup yields CDR1 MRHNA and CDR2 SNTAGT. DNA of the CDR3: TGTGCCAGCAGTGACGGACTCACAGATACGCAGTATTTT. This encodes CASSDGLTDTQYF.

The chain couples TRBV7-3 to TRBJ2-3, with 11 bases fitting TRBD2. CDR3 length equals 17 residues. After removal of 2 bases from V and 4 bases from J, the junction contained 8 bases not matched to a gene. Looked up from germline, CDR1 is SGHTA and CDR2 is FQGTGA. CDR3 DNA: TGTGCCAGCAGCTTAGGCTCACTAGCGGGAGTCGCAGATACGCAGTATTTT. Residues: CASSLGSLAGVADTQYF.

The V gene is TRBV2, the J gene TRBJ1-2, with 7 bases matching TRBD1. Germline trimming cut 4 bases from V and 5 bases from J; bases unmatched to any gene: 4. The germline V gene has CDR1 SNHLY and CDR2 FYNNEI. The CDR3 covers 13 residues. DNA for the CDR3: TGTGCCAGCAGTGCCGGGACAGTATATGGCTACACCTTC. Translating gives CASSAGTVYGYTF. Full variable domain (outside the CDR3, taken from reference TRBV2 and TRBJ1-2): EPEVTQTPSHQVTQMGQEVILRCVPISNHLYFYWYRQILGQKVEFLVSFYNNEISEKSEIFDDQFSVERPDGSNFTLKIRSTKLEDSAMYFCASSAGTVYGYTFGSGTRLTVV.

The chain recombines TRBV7-7 with TRBJ2-3; D is possibly TRBD1 (5 bases). The CDR3 covers 13 residues. Germline V gene sequence: CDR1 SSHAT, CDR2 FNYEAQ (reference sequence). V shed 4 bases and J shed 1 base, with 6 bases lying between them. CDR3 in DNA: TGTGCCAGCAGCTCACAGGGCACAGATACGCAGTATTTT. Translated, it gives CASSSQGTDTQYF.

J is TRBJ1-4 and V is TRBV27, with a tentative D call TRBD1 (6 bases). The CDR3 totals 12 residues. The V gene's germline CDR1 is MNHEY and CDR2 SMNVEV (reference sequence). Trimming cost V 5 bases and J 8 bases, with 9 bases left between them. CDR3 region: CASSRDTEKLFF. DNA of the CDR3: TGTGCCAGCAGTCGGGACACCGAAAAACTGTTTTTT.

The chain uses TRBV18 and TRBJ2-7; TRBD1 matches 8 bases. This CDR3 is built from 16 residues. Unmatched junction bases numbered 13, after V lost 5 bases and J lost 4 bases. Germline V gene data show CDR1 as KGHSH and CDR2 as LQKENI. DNA for the CDR3: TGTGCCAGCTCAGCAACTGGGACAGGCGTCCCATACGAGCAGTACTTC. Translating it yields CASSATGTGVPYEQYF. The variable domain in full, with the rest retrieved from reference TRBV18 and TRBJ2-7, is NAGVMQNPRHLVRRRGQEARLRCSPMKGHSHVYWYRQLPEEGLKFMVYLQKENIIDESGMPKERFSAEFPKEGPSILRIQQVVRGDSAAYFCASSATGTGVPYEQYFGPGTRLTVT.

The chain combines TRBV5-4 with TRBJ1-1, with D hard to call. The CDR3 has 14 residues. Between the trimmed V and J ends, which lost 4 bases and 0 bases, there was a span of 10 bases. Germline CDR1 SGHNT, CDR2 YYREEE (reference sequence). This CDR3 is CASSPQIMNTEAFF. The CDR3, as DNA: TGTGCCAGCAGCCCCCAGATTATGAACACTGAAGCTTTCTTT.

In its sample, this clone was seen a few times. The CDR3 spells CASGITGFSPLHF. As DNA, the CDR3 is TGTGCCAGCGGGATTACAGGGTTCTCACCCCTCCACTTT. This rearrangement joins TRBV28 to TRBJ1-6, with D possibly being TRBD1 (6 bases). V shed 8 bases and J shed 10 bases, with 15 bases lying between them. This CDR3 has 13 residues. Germline values: CDR1 MDHEN, CDR2 SYDVKM.

The chain uses TRBV19 and TRBJ2-1; 8 nucleotides align to TRBD2. The germline V gene has CDR1 LNHDA and CDR2 SQIVND (reference sequence). V lost 7 bases to trimming and J lost 11 bases; unmatched junction nucleotides: 16. CDR3 length: 15 residues. CDR3 coding DNA: TGTGCCAGTAAGGCCCTAGCGGGTGGCGCCAGGCAGCAGTTCTTC. Translation gives CASKALAGGARQQFF. Full variable domain (outside the CDR3, taken from reference TRBV19 and TRBJ2-1): DGGITQSPKYLFRKEGQNVTLSCEQNLNHDAMYWYRQDPGQGLRLIYYSQIVNDFQKGDIAEGYSVSREKKESFPLTVTSAQKNPTAFYLCASKALAGGARQQFFGPGTRLTVL.

The rearrangement uses TRBV6-5 and TRBJ2-1, with 8 positions matching TRBD2. From germline, CDR1 is MNHEY and CDR2 SVGAGI. This CDR3 comprises 14 residues. Germline trimming cut 6 bases from V and 3 bases from J; bases unmatched to any gene: 4. CDR3 in DNA: TGTGCCAGCAGAGGACGGGGGGGCTACAATGAGCAGTTCTTC. This translates into CASRGRGGYNEQFF.